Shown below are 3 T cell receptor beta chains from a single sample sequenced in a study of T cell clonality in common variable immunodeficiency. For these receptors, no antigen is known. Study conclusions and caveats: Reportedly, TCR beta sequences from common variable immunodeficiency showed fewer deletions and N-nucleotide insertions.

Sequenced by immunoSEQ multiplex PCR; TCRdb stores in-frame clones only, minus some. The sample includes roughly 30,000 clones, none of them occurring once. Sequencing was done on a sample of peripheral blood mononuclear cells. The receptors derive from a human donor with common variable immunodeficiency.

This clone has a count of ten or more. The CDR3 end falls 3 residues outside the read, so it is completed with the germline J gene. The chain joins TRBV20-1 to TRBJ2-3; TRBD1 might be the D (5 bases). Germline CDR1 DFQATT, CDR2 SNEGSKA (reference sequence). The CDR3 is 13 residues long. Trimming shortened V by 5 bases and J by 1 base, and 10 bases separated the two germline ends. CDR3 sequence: CSAFRVGTDTQYF. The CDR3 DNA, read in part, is TGCAGTGCTTTCAGGGTTGGCACAGATACG.

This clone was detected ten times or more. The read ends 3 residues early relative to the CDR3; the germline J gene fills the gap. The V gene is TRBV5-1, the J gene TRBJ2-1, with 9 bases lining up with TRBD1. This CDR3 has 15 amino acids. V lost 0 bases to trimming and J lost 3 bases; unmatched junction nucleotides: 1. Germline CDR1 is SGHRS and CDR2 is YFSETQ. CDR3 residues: CASSLATGGYNEQFF. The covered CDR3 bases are TGCGCCAGCAGCTTGGCGACAGGGGGCTACAATGAG.

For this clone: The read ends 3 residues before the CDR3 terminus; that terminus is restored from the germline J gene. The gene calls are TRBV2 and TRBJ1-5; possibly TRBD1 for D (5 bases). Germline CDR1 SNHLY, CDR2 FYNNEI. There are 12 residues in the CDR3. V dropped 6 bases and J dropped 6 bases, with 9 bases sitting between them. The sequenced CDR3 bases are TGTGCCAGCAGCACAGGAGGTCAGCCC. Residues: CASSTGGQP. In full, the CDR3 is CASSTGGQPQHF.